This is a list of T cell receptor beta chains from one sample in a study of STAT3 mutations in large granular lymphocyte leukemia. Assay: immunoSEQ multiplex PCR; the TCRdb copy retains only in-frame clones and omits some. The sample shows about 5,200 clones, around 71% of them seen only once. The sample comprised PBMCs. These receptors came from a human donor with T large granular lymphocyte leukemia. Some clones in this sample may be carry-over from other donors' samples. CDR3s include the opening cysteine and the closing phenylalanine or tryptophan. A D gene is named only where the DNA matches it firmly. Size tells how often a clone was seen (once, few, many) or the class of an expanded clone, and some rows leave it out.

TRBJ2-6,-,-,TRBV7-2,CASSLTAGPGANVLTF,TGTGCCAGCAGCTTGACCGCAGGGCCTGGGGCCAACGTCCTGACTTTC
TRBJ1-6,-,-,TRBV6-6,CASTVGTYNSPLHF,TGTGCCAGCACTGTCGGTACCTATAATTCACCCCTCCACTTT
TRBJ2-5,TRBD2,-,TRBV27,CASSSQPSGAQYF,TGTGCCAGCAGTTCCCAACCTAGCGGAGCTCAGTACTTC
TRBJ2-7,TRBD1,-,TRBV5-6,CASSKGQPTYEQYF,TGTGCCAGCAGCAAGGGACAGCCCACCTACGAGCAGTACTTC
TRBJ2-7,TRBD2,-,TRBV25-1,CASSVPGLAGGGPQGQYF,TGTGCCAGCAGTGTTCCGGGACTAGCGGGAGGGGGGCCCCAGGGGCAGTACTTC
TRBJ2-7,-,-,TRBV5-6,CASSPSGTEQYF,TGTGCCAGCAGCCCGTCAGGGACCGAGCAGTACTTC
TRBJ1-1,-,-,TRBV5-1,CASSLGGEENTEAFF,TGCGCCAGCAGCTTGGGCGGGGAGGAGAACACTGAAGCTTTCTTT
TRBJ2-7,-,once,TRBV5-1,CASSSQGTYEQYF,TGCGCCAGCAGCTCTCAGGGGACCTACGAGCAGTACTTC
TRBJ2-1,-,-,TRBV18,CASSLGLYNEQFF,TGTGCCAGCTCTCTCGGACTCTACAATGAGCAGTTCTTC
TRBJ2-1,-,-,TRBV30,CAWSALNEQFF,TGTGCCTGGAGTGCCCTCAATGAGCAGTTCTTC
TRBJ2-5,-,-,TRBV25-1,CASSEYRGSQETQYF,TGTGCCAGCAGTGAATATAGGGGTAGCCAAGAGACCCAGTACTTC
TRBJ1-4,-,-,TRBV30,CAWAEGGVEKLFF,TGTGCCTGGGCGGAAGGAGGTGTTGAAAAACTGTTTTTT
TRBJ2-1,-,-,TRBV5-1,CASSLQGQTDEQFF,TGCGCCAGCAGCTTGCAGGGGCAAACCGATGAGCAGTTCTTC
TRBJ2-7,-,-,TRBV18,CASSTGHEQYF,TGTGCCAGCTCAACGGGGCACGAGCAGTACTTC
TRBJ1-1,-,-,TRBV5-6,CASSFTGTEAFF,TGTGCCAGCAGCTTTACCGGCACTGAAGCTTTCTTT
TRBJ1-1,-,few,TRBV6-5,CASSYSNGAVGAFF,TGTGCCAGCAGTTACAGCAATGGGGCCGTGGGAGCTTTCTTT
TRBJ1-5,TRBD1,-,TRBV7-8,CASRPDRGSNQPQHF,TGTGCCAGCAGACCTGACAGGGGGAGCAATCAGCCCCAGCATTTT
TRBJ1-5,-,-,TRBV5-1,CASSLSPGDQPQHF,TGCGCCAGCAGCTTGAGTCCTGGCGATCAGCCCCAGCATTTT
TRBJ2-1,-,-,TRBV5-4,CASSLYPTRYNEQFF,TGTGCCAGCAGCCTCTACCCGACTCGTTACAATGAGCAGTTCTTC
TRBJ2-7,TRBD1,-,TRBV5-1,CASSSGGTYEQYF,TGCGCCAGCAGCTCAGGGGGCACCTACGAGCAGTACTTC
TRBJ1-2,-,-,TRBV5-1,CASSFGGGYGYTF,TGCGCCAGCAGCTTCGGGGGTGGCTATGGCTACACCTTC
TRBJ1-2,-,-,TRBV7-9,CASSLAEGRGGYTF,TGTGCCAGCAGTTTAGCGGAGGGGAGAGGTGGCTACACCTTC
TRBJ2-3,-,-,TRBV29-1,CSVRTEGLTDTQYF,TGCAGCGTGCGGACAGAGGGTCTCACAGATACGCAGTATTTT
TRBJ2-7,-,-,TRBV18,CASSLTGEQYF,TGTGCCAGCTCCTTGACGGGAGAGCAGTACTTC
TRBJ2-3,TRBD1,-,TRBV5-1,CASSLSPGTGSTDTQYF,TGCGCCAGCAGCTTATCTCCCGGGACAGGCTCGACAGATACGCAGTATTTT
TRBJ1-5,-,-,TRBV4-3,CASSQVGARPQHF,TGCGCCAGCAGCCAAGTTGGGGCGAGGCCCCAGCATTTT
TRBJ2-3,TRBD2,-,TRBV5-1,CASSLGTSGITDTQYF,TGCGCCAGCAGCTTGGGGACTAGCGGGATCACAGATACGCAGTATTTT
TRBJ1-2,-,-,TRBV27,CASSPLPAQYGYTF,TGTGCCAGCAGTCCCCTCCCAGCCCAGTATGGCTACACCTTC
TRBJ1-3,-,-,TRBV6-6,CASSYLGASGNTIYF,TGTGCCAGCAGTTACCTCGGAGCCTCTGGAAACACCATATATTTT
TRBJ2-3,TRBD2,few,TRBV5-1,CASSGLAGGRATDTQYF,TGCGCCAGCTCGGGACTAGCGGGAGGGAGAGCCACAGATACGCAGTATTTT
TRBJ2-2,TRBD2,once,TRBV4-3,CASSQELAGGDTGELFF,TGCGCCAGCAGCCAAGAACTAGCGGGGGGAGACACCGGGGAGCTGTTTTTT
TRBJ1-2,TRBD1,-,TRBV30,CAWNPDRGPYGYTF,TGTGCCTGGAATCCGGACAGGGGGCCCTATGGCTACACCTTC
TRBJ2-5,-,-,TRBV20-1,CSASAGTLYF,TGCAGTGCGAGCGCCGGGACCCTGTACTTC
TRBJ1-2,-,-,TRBV15,CATSRDRAGNGYTF,TGTGCCACCAGCAGAGATCGGGCAGGGAACGGCTACACCTTC
TRBJ1-6,-,-,TRBV18,CASSPRVGQSDSPLHF,TGTGCCAGCTCACCAAGGGTAGGGCAGAGTGATTCACCCCTCCACTTT
TRBJ2-7,TRBD2,-,TRBV4-3,CASSQRLAGASYEQYF,TGCGCCAGCAGCCAGAGACTAGCGGGCGCTTCCTACGAGCAGTACTTC
TRBJ1-1,TRBD1,-,TRBV5-1,CASSSTGMNTEAFF,TGCGCCAGCAGCTCGACAGGGATGAACACTGAAGCTTTCTTT
TRBJ1-3,TRBD1,-,TRBV30,CALTGGLISGNTIYF,TGTGCCTTGACAGGGGGCTTGATCTCTGGAAACACCATATATTTT
TRBJ1-4,TRBD1,-,TRBV6-1,CASSEDRVREKLFF,TGTGCCAGCAGTGAGGACAGGGTACGTGAAAAACTGTTTTTT
TRBJ2-7,-,-,TRBV30,CAWSKASLSYEQYF,TGTGCCTGGAGTAAAGCCTCACTCTCCTACGAGCAGTACTTC
TRBJ2-7,TRBD2,-,TRBV5-4,CASSQSGSYEQYF,TGTGCCAGCAGCCAGAGCGGGAGCTACGAGCAGTACTTC
TRBJ2-1,TRBD2,few,TRBV6-6,CASSYLAGDEQFF,TGTGCCAGCAGTTACTTAGCGGGAGATGAGCAGTTCTTC
TRBJ1-2,TRBD1,-,TRBV5-4,CASSPGQSYGYTF,TGTGCCAGCAGTCCGGGACAGAGCTATGGCTACACCTTC
TRBJ2-1,TRBD1,-,TRBV5-1,CASSEGTGMYNEQFF,TGCGCCAGCAGCGAGGGGACAGGGATGTACAATGAGCAGTTCTTC
TRBJ2-7,-,-,TRBV18,CASSLAGTPHEQYF,TGTGCCAGCTCACTCGCCGGGACCCCCCACGAGCAGTACTTC
TRBJ2-2,-,-,TRBV18,CASSGGGSNTGELFF,TGTGCCAGCTCCGGGGGCGGGTCGAACACCGGGGAGCTGTTTTTT
TRBJ1-2,TRBD1,-,TRBV30,CALWDRVGYGYTF,TGTGCCTTGTGGGACAGGGTCGGCTATGGCTACACCTTC
TRBJ1-2,-,-,TRBV29-1,CSVVGTMGNGYTF,TGCAGCGTTGTAGGCACAATGGGAAATGGCTACACCTTC
TRBJ1-2,-,-,TRBV5-1,CASSSGTEGYGYTF,TGCGCCAGCAGCTCCGGGACCGAGGGCTATGGCTACACCTTC
TRBJ1-3,-,-,TRBV7-9,CASSLGGTRNTIYF,TGTGCCAGCAGCTTAGGGGGTACCAGAAACACCATATATTTT
TRBJ2-7,TRBD1,-,TRBV7-2,CASSSQPQGAYEQYF,TGTGCCAGCAGCTCCCAGCCTCAGGGGGCTTACGAGCAGTACTTC
TRBJ1-1,-,-,TRBV7-9,CASSSPDFGDTEAFF,TGTGCCAGCAGCTCCCCAGACTTTGGGGACACTGAAGCTTTCTTT
TRBJ2-7,TRBD2,-,TRBV5-6,CASSGTIATREQYF,TGTGCCAGCAGCGGGACTATCGCAACGAGGGAGCAGTACTTC
TRBJ1-1,-,-,TRBV5-1,CASSSGHTEAFF,TGCGCCAGCAGCTCGGGACACACTGAAGCTTTCTTT
TRBJ1-5,TRBD1,few,TRBV5-3,CARRATGGGKPQHF,TGTGCCAGAAGGGCTACAGGGGGCGGAAAGCCCCAGCATTTT